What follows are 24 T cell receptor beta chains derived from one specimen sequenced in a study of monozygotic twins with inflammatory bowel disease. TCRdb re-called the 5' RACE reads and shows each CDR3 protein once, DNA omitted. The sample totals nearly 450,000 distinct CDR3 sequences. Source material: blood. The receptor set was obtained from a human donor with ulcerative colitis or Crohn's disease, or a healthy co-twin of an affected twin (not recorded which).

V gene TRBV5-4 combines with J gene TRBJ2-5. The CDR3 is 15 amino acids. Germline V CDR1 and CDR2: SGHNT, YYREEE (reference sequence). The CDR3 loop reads CASSSQGPISETQYF.

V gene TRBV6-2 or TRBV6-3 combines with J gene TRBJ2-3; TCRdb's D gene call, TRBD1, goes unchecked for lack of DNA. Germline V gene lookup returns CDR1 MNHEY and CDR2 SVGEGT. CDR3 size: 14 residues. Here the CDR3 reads CASSLRGRADTQYF.

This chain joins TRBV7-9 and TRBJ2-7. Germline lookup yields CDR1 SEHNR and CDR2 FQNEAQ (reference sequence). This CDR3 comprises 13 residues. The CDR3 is CASSLVDFYEQYF.

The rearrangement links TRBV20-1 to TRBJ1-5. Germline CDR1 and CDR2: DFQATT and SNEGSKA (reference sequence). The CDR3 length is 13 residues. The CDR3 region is CSGRKSKDQPQHF.

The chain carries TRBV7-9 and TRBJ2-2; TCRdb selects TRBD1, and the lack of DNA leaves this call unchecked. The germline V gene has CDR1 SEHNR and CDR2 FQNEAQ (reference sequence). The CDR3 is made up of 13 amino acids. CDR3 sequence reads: CASSPPSAGELFF.

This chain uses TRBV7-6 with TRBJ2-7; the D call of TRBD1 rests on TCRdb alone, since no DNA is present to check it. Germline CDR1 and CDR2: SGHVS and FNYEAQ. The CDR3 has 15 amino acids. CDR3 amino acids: CASSPGTSRSYEQYF.

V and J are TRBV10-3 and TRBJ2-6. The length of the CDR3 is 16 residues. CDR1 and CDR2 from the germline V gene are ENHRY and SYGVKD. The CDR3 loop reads CAISETTVSGANVLTF.

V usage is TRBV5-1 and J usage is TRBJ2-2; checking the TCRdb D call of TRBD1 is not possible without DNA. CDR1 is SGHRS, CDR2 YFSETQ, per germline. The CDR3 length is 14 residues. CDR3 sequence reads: CASSRDLPPGELFF. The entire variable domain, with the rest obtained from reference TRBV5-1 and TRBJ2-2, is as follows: KAGVTQTPRYLIKTRGQQVTLSCSPISGHRSVSWYQQTPGQGLQFLFEYFSETQRNKGNFPGRFSGRQFSNSRSEMNVSTLELGDSALYLCASSRDLPPGELFFGEGSRLTVL.

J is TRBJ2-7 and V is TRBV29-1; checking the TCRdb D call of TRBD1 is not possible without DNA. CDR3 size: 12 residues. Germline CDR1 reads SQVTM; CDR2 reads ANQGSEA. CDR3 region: CSVEGTAYEQYF.

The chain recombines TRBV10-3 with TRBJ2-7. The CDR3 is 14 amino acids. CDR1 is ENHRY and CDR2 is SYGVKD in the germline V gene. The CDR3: CAITPSYSAYEQYF.

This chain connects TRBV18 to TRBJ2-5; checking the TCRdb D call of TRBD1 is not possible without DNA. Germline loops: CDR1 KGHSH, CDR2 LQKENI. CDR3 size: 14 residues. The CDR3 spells CASSPPDRGETQYF.

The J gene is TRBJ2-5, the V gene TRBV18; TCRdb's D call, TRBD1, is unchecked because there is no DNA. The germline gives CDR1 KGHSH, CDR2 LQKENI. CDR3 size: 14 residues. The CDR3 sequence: CASSWTETQETQYF.

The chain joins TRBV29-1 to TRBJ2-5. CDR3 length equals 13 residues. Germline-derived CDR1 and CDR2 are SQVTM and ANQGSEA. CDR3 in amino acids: CSVEPHEQETQYF.

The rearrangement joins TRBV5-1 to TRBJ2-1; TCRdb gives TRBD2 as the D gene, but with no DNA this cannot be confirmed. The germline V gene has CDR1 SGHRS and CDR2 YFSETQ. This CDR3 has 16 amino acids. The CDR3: CASSPLSTSGGGEQFF.

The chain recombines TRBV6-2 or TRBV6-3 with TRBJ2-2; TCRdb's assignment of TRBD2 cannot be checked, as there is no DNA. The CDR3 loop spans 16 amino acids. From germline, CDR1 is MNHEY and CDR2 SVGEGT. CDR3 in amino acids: CASSYVGPPNTGELFF.

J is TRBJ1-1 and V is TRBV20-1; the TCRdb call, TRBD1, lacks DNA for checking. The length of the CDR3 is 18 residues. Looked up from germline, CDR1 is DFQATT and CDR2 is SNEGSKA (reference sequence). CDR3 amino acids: CSARDPQTDRAENTEAFF.

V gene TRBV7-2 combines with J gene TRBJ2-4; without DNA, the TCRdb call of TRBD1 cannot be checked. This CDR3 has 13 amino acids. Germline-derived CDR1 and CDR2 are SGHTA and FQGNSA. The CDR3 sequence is CASSQDAGVSQYF.

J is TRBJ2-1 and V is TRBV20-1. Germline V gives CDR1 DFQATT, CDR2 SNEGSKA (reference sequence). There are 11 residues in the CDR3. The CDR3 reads CSAPVDGEQFF.

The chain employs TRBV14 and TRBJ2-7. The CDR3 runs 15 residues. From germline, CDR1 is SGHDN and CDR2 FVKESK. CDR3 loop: CASSQRSGSSYEQYF.

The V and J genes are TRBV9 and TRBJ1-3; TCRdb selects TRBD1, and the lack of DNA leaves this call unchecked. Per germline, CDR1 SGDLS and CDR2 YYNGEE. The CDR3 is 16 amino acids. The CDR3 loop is CASSPGLDSSGNTIYF.

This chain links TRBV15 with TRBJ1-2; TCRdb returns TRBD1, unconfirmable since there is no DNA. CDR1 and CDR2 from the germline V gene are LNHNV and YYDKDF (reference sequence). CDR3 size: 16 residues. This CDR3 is CATSRDGQGGRHGYTF.

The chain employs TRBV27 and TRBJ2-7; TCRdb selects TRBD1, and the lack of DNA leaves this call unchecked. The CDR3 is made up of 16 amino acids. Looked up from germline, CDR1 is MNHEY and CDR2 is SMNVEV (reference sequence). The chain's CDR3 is CASNRKGGSSSYEQYF.

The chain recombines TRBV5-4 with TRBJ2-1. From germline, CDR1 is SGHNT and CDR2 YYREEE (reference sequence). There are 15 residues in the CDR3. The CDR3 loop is CASSLGQLESYEQFF.

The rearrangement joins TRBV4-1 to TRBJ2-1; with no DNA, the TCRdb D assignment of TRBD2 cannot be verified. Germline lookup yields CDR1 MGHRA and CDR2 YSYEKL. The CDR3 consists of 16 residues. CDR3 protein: CASSQARGAIQDEQFF.